One and the same sample provided the 23 T cell receptor beta chains below, sequenced in a study of T-cell reconstitution after alpha-beta-depleted transplantation in children. Preparing the TCRbeta library involved the use of unique molecular identifiers. TCRdb fed the PCR reads into MiXCR, producing one record per CDR3 protein. The table records around 450,000 distinct CDR3 sequences, over 40% of them present only once. This specimen consisted of PBMCs, obtained before TCRalphabeta/CD19-depleted stem cell transplant. Source of these receptors: a girl aged 2-15 years with aplastic anemia, due to receive a stem cell transplant.

This clonotype is a singleton in its sample. A much larger clone sits a single nucleotide away, making a read error possible. V gene TRBV6-1 combines with J gene TRBJ2-2; 10 positions match TRBD2. Germline CDR1 MNHNS, CDR2 SASEGT. The CDR3 is made up of 17 amino acids. J gave up 6 bases and V 0 bases, and 7 bases lay outside the gene matches. The CDR3 sequence: CASSEARLAGAAGELFF. CDR3 nucleotides: TGTGCCAGCAGTGAAGCACGGCTAGCGGGAGCCGCCGGGGAGCTGTTTTTT.

This clonotype was seen many times. The V and J genes are TRBV5-1 and TRBJ1-5; D gene uncertain. Trimming left V 1 base short and J 4 bases short, with 6 bases between. Germline loops: CDR1 SGHRS, CDR2 YFSETQ. This CDR3 has 13 residues. The CDR3 DNA is TGCGCCAGCAGCTTGTCCGGGAATCAGCCCCAGCATTTT. Residues: CASSLSGNQPQHF.

At least ten counts were recorded for this clonotype. This chain joins TRBV29-1 and TRBJ1-5; 7 bases align to TRBD1. The V segment lost 6 bases and the J segment 5 bases; nucleotides outside the gene matches: 10. This CDR3 spans 14 amino acids. The germline V gene encodes CDR1 SQVTM and CDR2 ANQGSEA. As DNA, the CDR3 is TGCAGCGTAAGCAAGGGGGCGGATGATCAGCCCCAGCATTTT. It is translated as CSVSKGADDQPQHF.

The chain combines TRBV5-1 with TRBJ2-5; D is perhaps TRBD1 or TRBD2 (5 bases each). The germline V gene has CDR1 SGHRS and CDR2 YFSETQ. This CDR3 region has 14 residues. V lost 4 bases, J lost 2 bases, and 12 bases lay in between. The CDR3 DNA reads TGCGCCAGCAGCCTCGGGGCCCAGCAAGAGACCCAGTACTTC. Translating gives CASSLGAQQETQYF.

The chain recombines TRBV5-5 with TRBJ2-3; D call uncertain. The V end was cut by 9 bases, the J end by 0 bases, with 11 bases between. This CDR3 has 13 amino acids. The germline V gene encodes CDR1 SGHKS and CDR2 YYEKEE (reference sequence). In DNA form, the CDR3 reads TGTGCCACCCGGACGCTGAGCACAGATACGCAGTATTTT. Amino acids: CATRTLSTDTQYF.

The J gene is TRBJ1-1, the V gene TRBV18; the D gene is possibly TRBD1 (6 bases). The ends were cut back, 3 bases at V and 0 bases at J, with 11 bases in the middle. Germline V CDR1 and CDR2: KGHSH, LQKENI. There are 15 residues in the CDR3. The CDR3 region has the DNA TGTGCCAGCTCACCCGTGGGGGGCTTGAACACTGAAGCTTTCTTT. The encoded protein is CASSPVGGLNTEAFF.

This clonotype came up a few times. A much bigger clone sits one base away, suggesting this may be a read error. The gene calls are TRBV5-4 and TRBJ1-2; no clear D gene. Germline V gene lookup returns CDR1 SGHNT and CDR2 YYREEE (reference sequence). The CDR3 covers 14 residues. Here the CDR3 DNA reads TGTGCCAGCAGCTTGGGCGGGGAGGACTATGGCGACACCTTC. As protein: CASSLGGEDYGDTF.

This clonotype was picked up one time. The chain links TRBV5-1 to TRBJ1-4; D is uncertain. This CDR3 region has 16 residues. Germline loops: CDR1 SGHRS, CDR2 YFSETQ. V was trimmed by 2 bases and J by 0 bases, leaving 11 bases between them. Here the CDR3 reads CASSFGGLATNEKLFF. As DNA, the CDR3 is TGCGCCAGCAGCTTCGGTGGACTTGCAACTAATGAAAAACTGTTTTTT.

The V call is TRBV3-1, the J call TRBJ2-2, with a possible D match to TRBD2 (6 bases). With 3 bases removed from V and 7 bases from J, the gap between germline ends came to 15 bases. Germline lookup yields CDR1 LGHDT and CDR2 YNNKEL (reference sequence). The length of the CDR3 is 15 residues. The CDR3 bases are TGTGCCAGCAGCCACGCAGGGAGGAAGAGCGGGGAGCTGTTTTTT. The encoded protein is CASSHAGRKSGELFF.

The V gene is TRBV5-1, the J gene TRBJ1-1; D might be TRBD1 (6 bases). Germline CDR1 and CDR2: SGHRS and YFSETQ. V lost 5 bases to trimming and J lost 5 bases, with 19 bases between them. The CDR3 extends over 15 amino acids. As DNA, the CDR3 is TGCGCCAGCAGTCCCCGGACAGATATTATTACTGAAGCTTTCTTT. Translation gives CASSPRTDIITEAFF.

The rearrangement uses TRBV3-1 and TRBJ2-7, with 10 bases fitting TRBD2. Looked up from germline, CDR1 is LGHDT and CDR2 is YNNKEL (reference sequence). V was clipped by 4 bases and J by 5 bases; unmatched bases: 11. This CDR3 has 16 residues. The CDR3 sequence is CASSRSYSSGSNEQYF. DNA for the CDR3: TGTGCCAGCAGCCGCTCTTACTCTAGCGGGAGCAACGAGCAGTACTTC.

V is TRBV5-8 and J is TRBJ2-4; D might be TRBD1 or TRBD2, each matching 5 bases. The CDR3 has 15 residues. V was trimmed by 0 bases and J by 8 bases, leaving 15 bases between them. Germline values: CDR1 SGHTS, CDR2 YDEGEE. CDR3 in DNA: TGTGCCAGCAGCTTGGGTGGGGCAGGGAGTTACATTCAGTACTTC. This sequence encodes CASSLGGAGSYIQYF.

The rearrangement uses TRBV7-3 and TRBJ2-1; 13 bases map to TRBD2. V was clipped by 2 bases and J by 5 bases; unmatched bases: 6. Germline CDR1 and CDR2: SGHTA and FQGTGA. This CDR3 spans 17 amino acids. CDR3 coding DNA: TGTGCCAGCAGCTTACAGGGACTAGCGGGGCAAGACAATGAGCAGTTCTTC. Protein sequence: CASSLQGLAGQDNEQFF.

The chain couples TRBV13 to TRBJ2-5; 8 bases are a match to TRBD2. There are 16 residues in the CDR3. V gave up 2 bases and J gave up 4 bases; unmatched junction bases: 9. Germline V gene lookup returns CDR1 PRHDT and CDR2 FYEKMQ (reference sequence). The CDR3 region is CASSLFTLAGLETQYF. In nucleotides, the CDR3 is TGTGCCAGCAGCTTATTTACCTTAGCGGGATTAGAGACCCAGTACTTC.

The chain links TRBV28 to TRBJ2-4; D is possibly TRBD1 (6 bases). The ends were cut back, 3 bases at V and 7 bases at J, with 16 bases in the middle. Germline V CDR1 and CDR2: MDHEN, SYDVKM. The CDR3 consists of 15 residues. CDR3 DNA: TGTGCCAGCAGTTTGTCCGGCGGACAGTTTAACATTCAGTACTTC. It encodes CASSLSGGQFNIQYF.

This clonotype was found once. The rearrangement uses TRBV28 and TRBJ1-2; D uncertain. CDR1 is MDHEN and CDR2 is SYDVKM in the germline V gene. CDR3 length: 15 amino acids. The V gene lost 3 bases and the J gene lost 6 bases, with 17 bases spanning the gap. CDR3: CASSFRTGEINGYTF. Written as DNA, the CDR3 is TGTGCCAGCAGTTTTAGGACTGGGGAAATTAATGGCTACACCTTC.

Regarding this clonotype: One junction end does not reproduce the germline sequence, and a read error may be involved. The CDR3 DNA follows: TGTGCCACCAGCCTAATTTCGGGTTCGGCCTATGAGCAGTACTTC. It codes for CATSLISGSAYEQYF. The V gene is TRBV15, the J gene TRBJ2-7, with D uncertain. The length of the CDR3 is 15 residues. Germline lookup yields CDR1 LNHNV and CDR2 YYDKDF (reference sequence).

The chain recombines TRBV12-3 or TRBV12-4 with TRBJ2-5; D gene uncertain. V shed 4 bases and J shed 4 bases, with 13 bases lying between them. CDR3 length: 14 amino acids. CDR3 nucleotide sequence: TGTGCCAGCAGTTCCCCCCCCGGAGCAGAGACCCAGTACTTC. Protein: CASSSPPGAETQYF.

CDR3 residues: CSARRGQPFFEQYF. CDR3 in DNA: TGCAGTGCTAGAAGGGGCCAGCCGTTCTTCGAGCAGTACTTC. J is TRBJ2-7 and V is TRBV20-1; D possibly corresponds to TRBD1 (5 bases). The V and J ends lost 2 bases and 6 bases respectively, with 17 bases between them. Germline CDR1 is DFQATT and CDR2 is SNEGSKA (reference sequence). This CDR3 has 14 amino acids.

The gene calls are TRBV9 and TRBJ2-7; 8 nucleotides line up with TRBD2. J gave up 0 bases and V 3 bases, and 11 bases lay outside the gene matches. CDR1 and CDR2 (germline): SGDLS, YYNGEE. The CDR3 has 17 amino acids. The CDR3 loop is CASSDGEVAGPSYEQYF. CDR3 sequence (DNA): TGTGCCAGCAGCGACGGGGAGGTAGCGGGGCCCTCCTACGAGCAGTACTTC.

This clonotype was seen at least ten times. This chain uses TRBV9 with TRBJ2-3; no firm D call. Germline V lookup: CDR1 SGDLS, CDR2 YYNGEE. V was pared by 0 bases and J by 4 bases, with 6 bases between. CDR3 length: 13 amino acids. CDR3 bases: TGTGCCAGCAGCGTAGAGGTACCAGATACGCAGTATTTT. It encodes CASSVEVPDTQYF.

The chain recombines TRBV20-1 with TRBJ2-1; 9 bases are a match to TRBD2. Germline V gives CDR1 DFQATT, CDR2 SNEGSKA (reference sequence). Trimming at V came to 1 base and at J to 8 bases, leaving 9 bases not matched to a gene. CDR3 size: 15 residues. CDR3 amino acids: CSARGASGNGDEQFF. The CDR3 DNA follows: TGCAGTGCTAGAGGTGCTAGCGGGAATGGAGATGAGCAGTTCTTC.

This clonotype was observed a handful of times. The chain carries TRBV10-3 and TRBJ2-7; D unresolved. This CDR3 has 12 amino acids. The germline V gene has CDR1 ENHRY and CDR2 SYGVKD. Trimming cost V 3 bases and J 4 bases, with 7 bases left between them. Here the CDR3 DNA reads TGTGCCATCAGTGACAGGCCATACGAGCAGTACTTC. This sequence encodes CAISDRPYEQYF.